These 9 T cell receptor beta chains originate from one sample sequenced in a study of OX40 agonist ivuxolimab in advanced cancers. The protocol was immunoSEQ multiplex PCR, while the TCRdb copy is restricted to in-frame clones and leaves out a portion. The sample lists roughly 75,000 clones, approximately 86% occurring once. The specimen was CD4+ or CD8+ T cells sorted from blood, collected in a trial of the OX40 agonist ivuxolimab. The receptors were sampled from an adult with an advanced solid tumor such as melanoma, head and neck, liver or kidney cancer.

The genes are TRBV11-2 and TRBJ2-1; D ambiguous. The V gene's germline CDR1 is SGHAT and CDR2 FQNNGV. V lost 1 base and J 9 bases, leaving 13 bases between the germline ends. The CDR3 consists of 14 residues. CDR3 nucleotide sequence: TGTGCCAGCAGCTTAGTCCCAGAGTCGGCTGAGCAGTTCTTC. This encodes CASSLVPESAEQFF.

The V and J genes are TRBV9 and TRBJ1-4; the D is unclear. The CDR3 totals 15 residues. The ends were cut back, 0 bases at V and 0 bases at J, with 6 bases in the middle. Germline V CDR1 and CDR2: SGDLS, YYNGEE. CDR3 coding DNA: TGTGCCAGCAGCGTAGGTGATGCAACTAATGAAAAACTGTTTTTT. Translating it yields CASSVGDATNEKLFF.

CDR3 amino acids: CASRTGRSGANVLTF. The CDR3 DNA is TGTGCCAGTAGGACAGGGAGGTCTGGGGCCAACGTCCTGACTTTC. This chain joins TRBV19 and TRBJ2-6, with D possibly being TRBD1 (7 bases). The CDR3 loop spans 15 amino acids. Deletions cut 6 bases from V and 1 base from J, with 10 bases between. CDR1 is LNHDA and CDR2 is SQIVND in the germline V gene (reference sequence).

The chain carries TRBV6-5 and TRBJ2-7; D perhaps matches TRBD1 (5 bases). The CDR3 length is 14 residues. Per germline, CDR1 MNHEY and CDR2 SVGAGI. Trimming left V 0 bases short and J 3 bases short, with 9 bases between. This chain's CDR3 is CASSYSIQGYEQYF. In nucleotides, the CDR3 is TGTGCCAGCAGTTACTCGATCCAGGGCTACGAGCAGTACTTC.

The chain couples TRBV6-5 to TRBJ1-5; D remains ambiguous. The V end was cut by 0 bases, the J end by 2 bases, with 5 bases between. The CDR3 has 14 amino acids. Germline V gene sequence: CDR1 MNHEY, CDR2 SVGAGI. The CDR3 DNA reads TGTGCCAGCAGTTACTCGAATGGCAATCAGCCCCAGCATTTT. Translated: CASSYSNGNQPQHF.

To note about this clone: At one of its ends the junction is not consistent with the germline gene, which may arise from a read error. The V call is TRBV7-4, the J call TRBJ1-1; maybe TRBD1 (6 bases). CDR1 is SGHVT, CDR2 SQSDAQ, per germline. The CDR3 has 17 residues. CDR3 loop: CANSLAYSSDSNTEAFF. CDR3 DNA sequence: TGTGCCAACAGCTTAGCGTACTCATCGGACAGCAACACTGAAGCTTTCTTT.

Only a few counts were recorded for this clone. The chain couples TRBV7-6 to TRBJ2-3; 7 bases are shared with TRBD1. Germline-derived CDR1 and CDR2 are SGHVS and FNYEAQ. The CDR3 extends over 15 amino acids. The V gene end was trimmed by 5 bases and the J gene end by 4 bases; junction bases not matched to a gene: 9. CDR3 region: CASSPGPGTADTQYF. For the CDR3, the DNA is TGTGCCAGCAGCCCAGGACCCGGGACAGCAGATACGCAGTATTTT.

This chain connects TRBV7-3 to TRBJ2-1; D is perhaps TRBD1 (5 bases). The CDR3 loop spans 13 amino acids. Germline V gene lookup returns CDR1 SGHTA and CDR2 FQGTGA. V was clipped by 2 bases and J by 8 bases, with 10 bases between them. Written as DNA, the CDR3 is TGTGCCAGCAGCTTAGCAGGGATGGATGAGCAGTTCTTC. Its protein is CASSLAGMDEQFF. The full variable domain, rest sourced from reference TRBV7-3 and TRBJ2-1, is GAGVSQTPSNKVTEKGKYVELRCDPISGHTALYWYRQSLGQGPEFLIYFQGTGAADDSGLPNDRFFAVRPEGSVSTLKIQRTERGDSAVYLCASSLAGMDEQFFGPGTRLTVL.

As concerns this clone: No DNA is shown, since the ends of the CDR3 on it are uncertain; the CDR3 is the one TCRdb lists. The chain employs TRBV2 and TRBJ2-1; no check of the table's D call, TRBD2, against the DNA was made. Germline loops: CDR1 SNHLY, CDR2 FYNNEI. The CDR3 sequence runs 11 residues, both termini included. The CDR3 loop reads CAWARGTSVFF.